This is a list of T cell receptor beta chains from one sample in a study of cytomegalovirus exposure and HLA in healthy donors. The table came from immunoSEQ multiplex PCR; TCRdb's copy has only in-frame clones and leaves some out. The sample includes 130,000 or so clones, 75% to 85% of them seen just once. The source material was PBMCs. The receptors come from a male donor in good health and CMV-seronegative. Each CDR3 is given with its conserved first and last residue. The D gene is left open where the match is weak.

>TRBV19|14|TRBJ1-5|-
CASNPRGRNQPQHF
TGTGCCAGTAACCCCAGGGGTCGCAATCAGCCCCAGCATTTT
>TRBV5-1|15|TRBJ1-2|-
CASSKTPDRNYGYTF
TGCGCCAGCAGCAAAACCCCCGACAGAAACTATGGCTACACCTTC
>TRBV5-6|14|TRBJ1-2|-
CASSFGQLNYGYTF
TGTGCCAGCAGCTTTGGACAGCTTAACTATGGCTACACCTTC
>TRBV7-9|13|TRBJ1-4|-
CASSSTVNEKLFF
TGTGCCAGCAGCTCGACAGTTAATGAAAAACTGTTTTTT
>TRBV6-5|14|TRBJ1-1|-
CATWGVVSDTEAFF
TGTGCCACCTGGGGCGTGGTGTCAGACACTGAAGCTTTCTTT
>TRBV19|12|TRBJ1-1|-
CASSETVTEAFF
TGTGCCAGTAGTGAAACGGTCACTGAAGCTTTCTTT
>TRBV9|15|TRBJ2-2|-
CASSVEGQPTGELFF
TGTGCCAGCAGCGTAGAAGGACAGCCCACCGGGGAGCTGTTTTTT
>TRBV9|15|TRBJ2-1|-
CASSVGGGPKNEQFF
TGTGCCAGCAGCGTAGGGGGGGGGCCGAAAAATGAGCAGTTCTTC
>TRBV13|13|TRBJ1-1|TRBD1
CASSFDRDPEAFF
TGTGCCAGCAGCTTTGACAGGGACCCTGAAGCTTTCTTT
>TRBV6-1|14|TRBJ2-5|-
CASSVQGMGETQYF
TGTGCCAGCAGTGTCCAGGGGATGGGGGAGACCCAGTACTTC